Each of the 7 T cell receptor beta chains below was sequenced from the same sample in a study of vaccination effects on CD4 cells after COVID-19. CD4+ T cells were isolated after roughly nine days of culture. No antigen has been identified for these receptors. Assay: immunoSEQ multiplex PCR; the TCRdb copy retains only in-frame clones and omits some. The table has roughly 48,000 clones, around 63% seen once; the top ten hold roughly 5.5%. Material: CD4+ T cells from PBMCs cultured without peptide, obtained before COVID-19 vaccination. The receptors come from a human donor who received a COVID-19 vaccine.

This clone was counted once. The chain combines TRBV4-2 with TRBJ2-5; 7 bases are shared with TRBD1. The CDR3 loop spans 15 amino acids. Trimming removed 4 bases from V and 1 base from J; junction bases left unmatched: 6. Per the germline V gene, CDR1 is LGHNA and CDR2 is YNFKEQ. The CDR3 DNA sequence: TGTGCCAGCAGCCTCCTACAGGGGCCCCAAGAGACCCAGTACTTC. Translating it yields CASSLLQGPQETQYF.

The rearrangement links TRBV9 to TRBJ1-3, with D maybe TRBD1 (5 bases). Trimming stripped 0 bases from V and 0 bases from J, with 7 bases between. This CDR3 is built from 15 residues. Germline V CDR1 and CDR2: SGDLS, YYNGEE. CDR3 sequence reads: CASSVGGSSGNTIYF. The CDR3 DNA reads as TGTGCCAGCAGCGTAGGGGGGAGCTCTGGAAACACCATATATTTT.

The V call is TRBV6-5, the J call TRBJ1-5, with D perhaps TRBD1 (5 bases). The V gene lost 0 bases and the J gene lost 4 bases, with 13 bases spanning the gap. This CDR3 has 16 residues. Germline CDR1 is MNHEY and CDR2 is SVGAGI. Here the CDR3 DNA reads TGTGCCAGCAGTTACTCGGAAGGGGCACGTAATCAGCCCCAGCATTTT. Translating it yields CASSYSEGARNQPQHF.

This chain joins TRBV11-3 and TRBJ1-6, with a weak D call TRBD1 (5 bases). V was cut by 1 base and J by 2 bases, with 12 bases left in between. Germline V gene data show CDR1 as SGHNT and CDR2 as YENEEA. This CDR3 contains 17 residues. This chain's CDR3 is CASSLGGARTYNSPLHF. The DNA of the CDR3 is TGTGCCAGCAGCTTAGGCGGGGCCCGAACCTATAATTCACCCCTCCACTTT.

The chain recombines TRBV6-5 with TRBJ2-7; TRBD1 matches at 7 bases. V shed 2 bases, J shed 5 bases, and the junction held 3 bases outside the gene matches. The CDR3 has 13 residues. CDR1 and CDR2 from the germline V gene are MNHEY and SVGAGI. Here the CDR3 reads CASSYGTENEQYF. DNA for the CDR3: TGTGCCAGCAGTTACGGGACAGAAAACGAGCAGTACTTC.

This clone has ten or more counts. The chain couples TRBV11-2 to TRBJ2-3, with 7 bases that match TRBD2. Losses at the gene ends were 0 bases for V and 7 bases for J; bases not matched to a gene: 7. CDR1 SGHAT and CDR2 FQNNGV come from the germline V gene. This CDR3 has 15 residues. The CDR3 is CASSLEGGGTNTQYF. CDR3 sequence (DNA): TGTGCCAGCAGCTTAGAGGGCGGGGGAACGAATACGCAGTATTTT.

The chain joins TRBV3-1 (or the pseudogene TRBV3-2) to TRBJ2-7; a possible D gene is TRBD2 (7 bases). V lost 1 base and J lost 4, with 11 bases in between. Germline V CDR1 and CDR2: LGHDT, YNNKEL (reference sequence). The CDR3 extends over 14 amino acids. Written as DNA, the CDR3 is TGTGCCAGCAGCCAAGCGGGGGGCGGGTACGAGCAGTACTTC. Its protein is CASSQAGGGYEQYF.